This passage covers 17 T cell receptor beta chains from one sample sequenced in a study of T cell responses to AZD1222 COVID-19 vaccine. Clones were sequenced by immunoSEQ multiplex PCR, and TCRdb holds only the in-frame ones, with some missing. Among 100,000 to 150,000 clones listed, around 90% were seen once. Source: peripheral blood, taken on day 0 of AZD1222 vaccination. These receptors all come from an adult in good health.

The V and J genes are TRBV30 and TRBJ1-2; weak D call: TRBD1 (5 bases). There are 15 residues in the CDR3. Germline CDR1 reads GTSNPN; CDR2 reads SVGIG (reference sequence). V lost 2 bases, J lost 2 bases, and 15 bases lay in between. DNA for the CDR3: TGTGCCTGGAGTCTTACAGGTTTACAAAACTATGGCTACACCTTC. It translates to CAWSLTGLQNYGYTF. Together with reference TRBV30 and TRBJ1-2, the CDR3 gives the full variable domain: SQTIHQWPATLVQPVGSPLSLECTVEGTSNPNLYWYRQAAGRGLQLLFYSVGIGQISSEVPQNLSASRPQDRQFILSSKKLLLSDSGFYLCAWSLTGLQNYGYTFGSGTRLTVV.

The chain is built from TRBV5-5 and TRBJ1-2, with no clear D. Germline V gene lookup returns CDR1 SGHKS and CDR2 YYEKEE (reference sequence). This CDR3 contains 15 residues. Trimming removed 3 bases from V and 5 bases from J, with 17 bases in between. CDR3 in amino acids: CASSSRGTVGYGYTF. In DNA form, the CDR3 reads TGTGCCAGCAGCTCCCGGGGAACGGTAGGATATGGCTACACCTTC.

This rearrangement joins TRBV3-1 (or the pseudogene TRBV3-2) to TRBJ1-1; D is possibly TRBD1 (6 bases). The CDR3 consists of 14 residues. Germline V gives CDR1 LGHDT, CDR2 YNNKEL (reference sequence). Trimming removed 5 bases at V and 5 bases at J, with 15 bases between. CDR3 residues: CASSATGAETEAFF. The CDR3 DNA reads TGTGCCAGCAGCGCGACGGGGGCGGAGACTGAAGCTTTCTTT.

In this sample, this clone turned up once. J is TRBJ2-1 and V is TRBV6-6; 9 bases map to TRBD2. V gave up 6 bases and J gave up 7 bases; unmatched junction bases: 10. The CDR3 spans 15 residues. Germline V gene sequence: CDR1 MNHNY, CDR2 SVGAGI (reference sequence). The CDR3 DNA sequence: TGTGCCAGCAGCGTCTCTGGCGGGAGGGCGAATGAGCAGTTCTTC. It translates to CASSVSGGRANEQFF.

The chain uses TRBV18 and TRBJ1-5; 7 bases are a match to TRBD1. V trimming: 4 bases; J trimming: 2 bases; junction bases outside the gene matches: 2. The CDR3 extends over 14 amino acids. Looked up from germline, CDR1 is KGHSH and CDR2 is LQKENI. The CDR3 DNA reads TGTGCCAGCTCACAGGGGGCCGGCAATCAGCCCCAGCATTTT. This encodes CASSQGAGNQPQHF.

The chain has TRBV15 and TRBJ2-1; no reliable D call. Germline V gives CDR1 LNHNV, CDR2 YYDKDF (reference sequence). The CDR3 length is 17 residues. Trimming took off 0 bases at V and 7 bases at J, with 19 bases between the two ends. Here the CDR3 reads CATSRDLSSRRRNEQFF. Here the CDR3 DNA reads TGTGCCACCAGCAGAGATCTGAGTAGTCGCCGTCGTAATGAGCAGTTCTTC.

J is TRBJ2-5 and V is TRBV27, with TRBD2 as a possible D gene (5 bases). Trimming shortened V by 2 bases and J by 4 bases, and 14 bases separated the two germline ends. CDR1 is MNHEY, CDR2 SMNVEV, per germline (reference sequence). The CDR3 is 15 residues long. Here the CDR3 reads CASSLLPGAVETQYF. The CDR3 DNA follows: TGTGCCAGCAGTTTACTACCCGGAGCGGTAGAGACCCAGTACTTC.

This clone was counted a few times. The rearrangement joins TRBV12-3 or TRBV12-4 to TRBJ1-2; 10 nucleotides align to TRBD1. V lost 4 bases and J lost 5; bases outside the gene matches: 1. The CDR3 is made up of 13 amino acids. The CDR3 nucleotides are TGTGCCAGCAGTTCGGGACAGGGGTATGGCTACACCTTC. Amino acid sequence: CASSSGQGYGYTF.

The chain has TRBV4-3 and TRBJ1-2; 9 bases match TRBD1. Germline-derived CDR1 and CDR2 are LGHNA and YSLEER. Trimming cost V 0 bases and J 2 bases; bases outside gene matches: 13. The CDR3 totals 19 residues. CDR3 coding DNA: TGCGCCAGCAGCCAAGATGAAGGGACAGGGCTGCGGGGGAACTATGGCTACACCTTC. Protein sequence: CASSQDEGTGLRGNYGYTF.

Here the CDR3 reads CSASYGGAFSNQPQHF. DNA of the CDR3: TGCAGTGCTAGTTACGGGGGCGCTTTTAGCAATCAGCCCCAGCATTTT. The genes are TRBV20-1 and TRBJ1-5, with D perhaps matching TRBD1 (6 bases). Germline V CDR1 and CDR2: DFQATT, SNEGSKA (reference sequence). This CDR3 region has 16 residues. V lost 3 bases and J lost 0, with 15 bases in between.

The genes are TRBV5-6 and TRBJ2-1; 7 positions agree with TRBD1. Trimming removed 3 bases from V and 5 bases from J; junction bases left unmatched: 8. The CDR3 has 15 residues. CDR1 is SGHDT, CDR2 YYEEEE, per germline. The CDR3: CASSWVTGTDNEQFF. DNA for the CDR3: TGTGCCAGCAGCTGGGTAACCGGGACAGACAATGAGCAGTTCTTC.

The chain has TRBV7-9 and TRBJ1-2; the match to TRBD1 covers 8 bases. The germline V gene has CDR1 SEHNR and CDR2 FQNEAQ (reference sequence). The trim removed 4 bases at V and 6 bases at J, leaving 7 bases unmatched. CDR3 length equals 14 residues. The CDR3 is CASSSAGGTNGYTF. The CDR3 DNA reads as TGTGCCAGCAGCTCAGCAGGGGGCACCAATGGCTACACCTTC.

The CDR3 DNA reads TGTGCCAGCAGCCTCGGGACACAGAATCAGCCCCAGCATTTT. It yields the protein CASSLGTQNQPQHF. This chain connects TRBV3-1 (or the pseudogene TRBV3-2) to TRBJ1-5; tentative D call: TRBD1 (6 bases). V was cut by 4 bases and J by 4 bases, with 11 bases left in between. Per germline, CDR1 LGHDT and CDR2 YNNKEL (reference sequence). The CDR3 is made up of 14 amino acids.

The chain carries TRBV4-2 and TRBJ1-1; D is possibly TRBD1 (6 bases). Germline V gives CDR1 LGHNA, CDR2 YNFKEQ. This CDR3 is built from 14 residues. The V end was cut by 2 bases, the J end by 5 bases, with 12 bases between. DNA for the CDR3: TGTGCCAGCAGCCAATGGGAGGGGGGAACTGAAGCTTTCTTT. It encodes CASSQWEGGTEAFF.

Here the CDR3 reads CASSLEENQPQHF. CDR3 coding DNA: TGTGCCAGCAGCTTGGAGGAGAATCAGCCCCAGCATTTT. The V call is TRBV5-8, the J call TRBJ1-5; D remains ambiguous. Germline loops: CDR1 SGHTS, CDR2 YDEGEE. This CDR3 is built from 13 residues. Trimming stripped 0 bases from V and 4 bases from J, with 5 bases between. Combining the CDR3 with reference TRBV5-8 and TRBJ1-5 gives the whole variable domain EAGVTQSPTHLIKTRGQQATLRCSPISGHTSVYWYQQALGLGLQFLLWYDEGEERNRGNFPPRFSGRQFPNYSSELNVNALELEDSALYLCASSLEENQPQHFGDGTRLSIL.

The chain has TRBV11-3 and TRBJ2-1; D is unresolved. Germline CDR1 SGHNT, CDR2 YENEEA. The CDR3 runs 11 residues. The germline V and J ends were trimmed by 4 bases and 9 bases, with 7 bases remaining between them. CDR3 amino acids: CASSSFGEQFF. DNA for the CDR3: TGTGCCAGCAGCTCCTTTGGTGAGCAGTTCTTC.

The chain employs TRBV19 and TRBJ1-5; D unresolved. V was shortened by 1 base and J by 0 bases, with 7 bases between the two germline ends. CDR1 and CDR2 (germline): LNHDA, SQIVND (reference sequence). This CDR3 comprises 15 residues. The CDR3 region is CASSIVTASNQPQHF. DNA for the CDR3: TGTGCCAGTAGTATAGTAACAGCTAGCAATCAGCCCCAGCATTTT. Supplemented by reference TRBV19 and TRBJ1-5, the full variable domain reads DGGITQSPKYLFRKEGQNVTLSCEQNLNHDAMYWYRQDPGQGLRLIYYSQIVNDFQKGDIAEGYSVSREKKESFPLTVTSAQKNPTAFYLCASSIVTASNQPQHFGDGTRLSIL.